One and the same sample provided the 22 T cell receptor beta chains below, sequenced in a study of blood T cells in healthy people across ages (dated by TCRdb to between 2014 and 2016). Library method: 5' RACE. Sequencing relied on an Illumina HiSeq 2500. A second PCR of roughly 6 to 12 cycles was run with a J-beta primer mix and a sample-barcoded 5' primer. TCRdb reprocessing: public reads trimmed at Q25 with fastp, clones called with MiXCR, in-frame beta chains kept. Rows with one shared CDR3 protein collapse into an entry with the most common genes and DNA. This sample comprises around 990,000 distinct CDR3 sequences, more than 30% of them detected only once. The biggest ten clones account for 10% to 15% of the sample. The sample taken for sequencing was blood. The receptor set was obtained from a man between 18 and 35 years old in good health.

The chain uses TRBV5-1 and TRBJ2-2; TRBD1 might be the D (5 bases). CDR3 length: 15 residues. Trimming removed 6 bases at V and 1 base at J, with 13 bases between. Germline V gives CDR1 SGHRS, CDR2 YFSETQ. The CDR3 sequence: CASTTRTGNTGELFF. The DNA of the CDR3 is TGCGCCAGCACCACCAGAACAGGGAACACCGGGGAGCTGTTTTTT.

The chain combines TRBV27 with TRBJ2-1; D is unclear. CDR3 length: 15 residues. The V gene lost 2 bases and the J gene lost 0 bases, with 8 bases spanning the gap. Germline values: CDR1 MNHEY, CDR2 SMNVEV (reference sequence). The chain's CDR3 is CASSLESYSYNEQFF. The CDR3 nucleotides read TGTGCCAGCAGTTTAGAGAGCTACTCCTACAATGAGCAGTTCTTC.

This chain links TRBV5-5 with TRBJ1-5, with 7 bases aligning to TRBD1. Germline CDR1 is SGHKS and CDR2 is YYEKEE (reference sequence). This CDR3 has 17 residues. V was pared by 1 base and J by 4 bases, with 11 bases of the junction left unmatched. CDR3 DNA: TGTGCCAGCAGCTTGACTTTCCGGGACAGCCAAAATCAGCCCCAGCATTTT. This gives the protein CASSLTFRDSQNQPQHF.

CDR3 nucleotide sequence: TGTGCCAGCAGTTACTCGTCAGGGGCCAAAAACATTCAGTACTTC. Residues: CASSYSSGAKNIQYF. The chain carries TRBV6-5 and TRBJ2-4; a possible D gene is TRBD1 (5 bases). V was shortened by 0 bases and J by 1 base, with 7 bases between the two germline ends. The CDR3 runs to 15 residues. CDR1 is MNHEY, CDR2 SVGAGI, per germline.

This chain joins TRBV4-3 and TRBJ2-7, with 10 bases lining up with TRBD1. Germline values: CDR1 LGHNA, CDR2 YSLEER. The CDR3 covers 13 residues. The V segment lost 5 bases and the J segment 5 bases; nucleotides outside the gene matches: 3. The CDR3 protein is CASSWDRGNEQYF. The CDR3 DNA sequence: TGCGCCAGCAGCTGGGACAGGGGTAACGAGCAGTACTTC.

CDR3 bases: TGTGCCAGCAGCGTAGGGACTAGCGCCGCAACAGATACGCAGTATTTT. Encoded protein: CASSVGTSAATDTQYF. The chain couples TRBV9 to TRBJ2-3; 9 positions match TRBD2. This CDR3 comprises 16 residues. Per the germline V gene, CDR1 is SGDLS and CDR2 is YYNGEE. The J segment lost 3 bases and the V segment lost 0 bases, leaving 5 bases of the junction unmatched.

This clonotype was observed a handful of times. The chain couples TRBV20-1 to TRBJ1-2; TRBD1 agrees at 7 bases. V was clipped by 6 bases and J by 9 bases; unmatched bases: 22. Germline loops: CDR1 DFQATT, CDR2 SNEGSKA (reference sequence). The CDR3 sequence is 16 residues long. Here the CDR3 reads CSAPRGPGQPSRSYTF. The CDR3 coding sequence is TGCAGTGCCCCCCGCGGGCCGGGACAGCCTTCTCGGAGCTACACCTTC.

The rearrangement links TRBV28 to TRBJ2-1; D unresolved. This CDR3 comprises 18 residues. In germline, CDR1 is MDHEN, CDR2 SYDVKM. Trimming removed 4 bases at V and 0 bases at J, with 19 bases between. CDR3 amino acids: CASSSPTRETPSYNEQFF. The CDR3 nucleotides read TGTGCCAGCAGTTCCCCCACCCGCGAGACCCCCTCCTACAATGAGCAGTTCTTC.

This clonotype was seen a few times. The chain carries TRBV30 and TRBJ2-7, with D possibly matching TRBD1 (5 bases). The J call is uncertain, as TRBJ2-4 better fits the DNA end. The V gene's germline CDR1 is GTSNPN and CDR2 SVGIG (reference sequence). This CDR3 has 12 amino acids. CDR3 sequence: CASEGDRNIQYF. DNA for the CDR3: TGTGCCTCCGAAGGGGATCGGAACATTCAGTACTTC.

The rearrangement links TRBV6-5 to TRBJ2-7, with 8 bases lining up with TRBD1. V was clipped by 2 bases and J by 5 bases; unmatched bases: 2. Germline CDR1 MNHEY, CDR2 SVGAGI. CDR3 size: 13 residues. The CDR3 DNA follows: TGTGCCAGCAGTTACGCAGGGGGCAACGAGCAGTACTTC. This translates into CASSYAGGNEQYF.

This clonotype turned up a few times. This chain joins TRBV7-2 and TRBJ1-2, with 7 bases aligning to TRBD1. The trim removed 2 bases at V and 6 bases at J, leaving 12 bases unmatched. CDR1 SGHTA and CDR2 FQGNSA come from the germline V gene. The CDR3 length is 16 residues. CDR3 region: CASSLRVAGGRDGYTF. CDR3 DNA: TGTGCCAGCAGCTTAAGGGTGGCAGGGGGTAGGGATGGCTACACCTTC.

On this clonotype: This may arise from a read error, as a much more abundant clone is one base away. DNA for the CDR3: TGCGCCAGCAGCTGGAGACTAGCGACCGCAGATACGCGGTATTTT. Encoded protein: CASSWRLATADTRYF. The V gene is TRBV4-3, the J gene TRBJ2-3; the match to TRBD2 covers 8 bases. The germline gives CDR1 LGHNA, CDR2 YSLEER. This CDR3 contains 15 residues.

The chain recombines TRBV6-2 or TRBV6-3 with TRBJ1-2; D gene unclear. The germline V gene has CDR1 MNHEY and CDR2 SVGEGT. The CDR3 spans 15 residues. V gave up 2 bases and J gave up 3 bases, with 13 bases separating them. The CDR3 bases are TGTGCCAGCAGTTACGCGATCCGGGGTGACTATGGCTACACCTTC. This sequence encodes CASSYAIRGDYGYTF.

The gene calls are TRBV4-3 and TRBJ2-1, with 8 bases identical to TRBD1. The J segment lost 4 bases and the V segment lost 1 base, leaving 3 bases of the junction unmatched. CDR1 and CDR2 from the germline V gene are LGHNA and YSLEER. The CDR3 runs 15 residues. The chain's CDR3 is CASSQGTGIYNEQFF. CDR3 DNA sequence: TGCGCCAGCAGCCAAGGGACAGGGATTTACAATGAGCAGTTCTTC.

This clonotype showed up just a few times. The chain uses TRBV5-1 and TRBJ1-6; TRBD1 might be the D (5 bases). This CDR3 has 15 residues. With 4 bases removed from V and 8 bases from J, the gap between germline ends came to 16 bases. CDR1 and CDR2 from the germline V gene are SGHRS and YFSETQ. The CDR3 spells CASSDQVQGDSPLHF. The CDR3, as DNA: TGCGCCAGCAGCGATCAGGTTCAAGGGGATTCACCCCTCCACTTT.

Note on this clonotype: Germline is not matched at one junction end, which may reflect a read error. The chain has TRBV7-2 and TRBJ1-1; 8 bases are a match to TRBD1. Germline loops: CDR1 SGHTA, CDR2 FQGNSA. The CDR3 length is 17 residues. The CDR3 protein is CASSLRQGKSLNTKAFF. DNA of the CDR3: TGTGCCAGCAGCCTTCGACAGGGGAAGAGCCTGAACACTAAAGCTTTCTTT.

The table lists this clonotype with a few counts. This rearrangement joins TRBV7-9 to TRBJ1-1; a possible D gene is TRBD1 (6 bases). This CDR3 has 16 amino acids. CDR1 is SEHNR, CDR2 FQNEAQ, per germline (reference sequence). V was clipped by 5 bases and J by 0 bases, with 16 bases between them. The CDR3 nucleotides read TGTGCCAGCAGCCTCGGGACAAGTATAATGAACACTGAAGCTTTCTTT. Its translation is CASSLGTSIMNTEAFF.

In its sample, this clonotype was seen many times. CDR3 bases: TGTGCCAGCAGTCTTTCCGAGGGGGAGACCCAGTACTTC. As protein: CASSLSEGETQYF. The V call is TRBV13, the J call TRBJ2-5; D might be TRBD1 or TRBD2, each matching 5 bases. This CDR3 has 13 residues. Trimming removed 6 bases from V and 5 bases from J, with 13 bases in between. Germline V gene sequence: CDR1 PRHDT, CDR2 FYEKMQ (reference sequence).

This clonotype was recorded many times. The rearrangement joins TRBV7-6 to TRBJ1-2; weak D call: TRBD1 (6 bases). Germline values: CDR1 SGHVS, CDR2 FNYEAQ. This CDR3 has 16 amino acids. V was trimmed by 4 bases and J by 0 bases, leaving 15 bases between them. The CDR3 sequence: CASSSLVEGANYGYTF. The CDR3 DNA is TGTGCCAGCAGCTCTTTAGTCGAGGGGGCTAACTATGGCTACACCTTC.

The CDR3 loop is CASSFGGAGSYNEQYF. The CDR3 bases are TGTGCCAGCAGTTTTGGCGGGGCCGGCTCCTACAATGAGCAGTACTTC. The gene calls are TRBV12-3 or TRBV12-4 and TRBJ2-1; D is possibly TRBD2 (6 bases). TRBJ2-7 matches the DNA end more closely, so the J call is doubtful. This CDR3 has 16 residues.

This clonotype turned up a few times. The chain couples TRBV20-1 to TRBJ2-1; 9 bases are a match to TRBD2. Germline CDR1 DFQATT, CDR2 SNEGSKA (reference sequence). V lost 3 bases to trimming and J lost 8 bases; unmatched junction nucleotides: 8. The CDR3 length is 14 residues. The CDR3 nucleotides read TGCAGTGCTAGGGGACTAGCTGAAGTGTATGAGCAGTTCTTC. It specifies CSARGLAEVYEQFF.

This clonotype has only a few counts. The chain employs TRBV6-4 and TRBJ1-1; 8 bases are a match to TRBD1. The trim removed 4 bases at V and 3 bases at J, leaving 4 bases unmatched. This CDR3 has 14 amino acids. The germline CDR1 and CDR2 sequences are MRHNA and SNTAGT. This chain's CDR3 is CASSAQGADTEAFF. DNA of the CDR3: TGTGCCAGCAGTGCTCAGGGGGCTGACACTGAAGCTTTCTTT.